This TCR beta chain was identified in a study of human T cells and chemical hapten exposure. Overall study results and limits: Expanded TCRs showed more large CDR3 clusters than pre-sensitization or healthy control sets.

This clonotype was observed at least ten times. Antigen: not known. In the original analysis: Per-sample TCR counts ranged from about 20,000 to 700,000, median about 90,000. TCRdb re-derived calls from the RACE reads in MiXCR, one entry per CDR3 protein. These V and J calls rely on TCRdb rather than the paper's analysis. Here the sample spans 85,000 or so distinct CDR3 sequences, approximately 12% being singletons. Specified time point: patch test 1, 2 weeks after DPC sensitization. Treatment indicated: therapeutic diphenylcyclopropenone sensitization with weekly scalp DPC. Per the germline V gene, CDR1 is MNHEY and CDR2 is SVGAGI. With 6 bases removed from V and 2 bases from J, the gap between germline ends came to 12 bases. This CDR3 region has 14 residues.

This TCR came from a woman between 50 and 59 years old with alopecia areata. Some clones in this sample may be carry-over from other donors' samples. The sample in question was whole blood, obtained in connection with sensitization to the hapten diphenylcyclopropenone (DPC). This chain joins TRBV6-5 and TRBJ2-3; perhaps TRBD2 as D (5 bases). The CDR3 DNA follows: TGTGCCAGCAGCCGACGGAGGTTCACAGATACGCAGTATTTT. This translates into CASSRRRFTDTQYF.